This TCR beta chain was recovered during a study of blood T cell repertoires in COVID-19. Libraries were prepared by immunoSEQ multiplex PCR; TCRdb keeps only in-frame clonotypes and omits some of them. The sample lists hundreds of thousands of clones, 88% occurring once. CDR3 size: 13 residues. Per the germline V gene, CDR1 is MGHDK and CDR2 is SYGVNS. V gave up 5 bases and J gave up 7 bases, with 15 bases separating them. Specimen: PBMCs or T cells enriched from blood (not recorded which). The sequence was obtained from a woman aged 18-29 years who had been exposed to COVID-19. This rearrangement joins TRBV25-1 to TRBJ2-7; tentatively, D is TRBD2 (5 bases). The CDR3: CASSRGAYGEQYF. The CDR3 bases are TGTGCCAGCAGTCGGGGTGCCTATGGAGAGCAGTACTTC.